This T cell receptor beta chain comes out of a study of blood T cell repertoires in COVID-19. Across the study: COVID-19 samples, acute and convalescent, were from the United States, Italy and Spain.

The cohort comprised adults aged roughly 18 to 95 years residing in approximately 25 US areas. Participants' own reports of clinical history determined their cohort assignment. In its sample, this clone was seen a few times. TCRdb's copy holds only in-frame clones and misses some; the assay was immunoSEQ multiplex PCR. The sample lists 490,000 or so clones, approximately 87% occurring once. This clonotype was sampled from a middle-aged woman who had recovered from COVID-19. Sequencing input: PBMCs or T cells enriched from blood (not recorded which).

The CDR3 region is CASSLPRTGSVFGGYTF. In DNA, the CDR3 is TGTGCCAGCAGCTTGCCACGGACAGGGAGCGTCTTTGGTGGCTACACCTTC. The chain has TRBV5-6 and TRBJ1-2; 8 bases align to TRBD1. Germline values: CDR1 SGHDT, CDR2 YYEEEE. V lost 1 base and J lost 7; bases outside the gene matches: 15. The CDR3 is 17 amino acids. Variable domain in full (rest from reference TRBV5-6 and TRBJ1-2): DAGVTQSPTHLIKTRGQQVTLRCSPKSGHDTVSWYQQALGQGPQFIFQYYEEEERQRGNFPDRFSGHQFPNYSSELNVNALLLGDSALYLCASSLPRTGSVFGGYTFGSGTRLTVV.